Listed here are 19 T cell receptor beta chains from one sample, sequenced in a study of response to subunit inactivated influenza vaccine. TCRdb re-called the RT-PCR reads through MiXCR, storing one row per CDR3 protein. Among some 640,000 distinct CDR3 sequences listed, approximately 13% were seen once. The input for sequencing was PBMCs from blood, taken 14 to 15 days before vaccination. The receptor set was obtained from a man in his forties or fifties who received an inactivated influenza vaccine.

This clonotype appeared many times. The chain joins TRBV10-3 to TRBJ1-5; D gene ambiguous. V lost 2 bases and J lost 0, with 2 bases in between. Germline V gene sequence: CDR1 ENHRY, CDR2 SYGVKD. The length of the CDR3 is 13 residues. The CDR3 reads CAISEDSNQPQHF. The CDR3 DNA is TGTGCCATCAGTGAGGATAGCAATCAGCCCCAGCATTTT.

This clonotype was found many times. The chain joins TRBV4-2 to TRBJ2-7, with 9 bases that match TRBD1. CDR1 LGHNA and CDR2 YNFKEQ come from the germline V gene. V shed 2 bases, J shed 9 bases, and the junction held 17 bases outside the gene matches. This CDR3 is 17 amino acids long. CDR3 sequence: CASSQYLTPDRGQVQYF. DNA for the CDR3: TGTGCCAGCAGCCAATACCTAACCCCGGACAGGGGCCAGGTGCAGTACTTC.

There are a few counts of this clonotype. The rearrangement links TRBV7-2 to TRBJ1-1, with D unclear. Germline CDR1 and CDR2: SGHTA and FQGNSA. This CDR3 spans 13 amino acids. Trimming took off 1 base at V and 5 bases at J, with 8 bases between the two ends. The CDR3 DNA sequence: TGTGCCAGCAGCTTAGGAGCGGTGACTGAAGCTTTCTTT. Its translation is CASSLGAVTEAFF.

This clonotype turned up a few times. This chain links TRBV5-1 with TRBJ2-3; D perhaps matches TRBD2 (6 bases). CDR3 length equals 17 residues. The V gene's germline CDR1 is SGHRS and CDR2 YFSETQ. Trimming removed 3 bases from V and 1 base from J, with 18 bases in between. The CDR3 loop reads CASSWLGREKGTDTQYF. In DNA, the CDR3 is TGCGCCAGCAGCTGGCTCGGACGGGAGAAAGGCACAGATACGCAGTATTTT.

This clonotype was detected a few times. The chain employs TRBV5-5 and TRBJ2-3; D remains unclear. From germline, CDR1 is SGHKS and CDR2 YYEKEE (reference sequence). Trimming removed 0 bases from V and 1 base from J, with 9 bases in between. There are 15 residues in the CDR3. In DNA form, the CDR3 reads TGTGCCAGCAGCTTGGTCTCAATGGGCACAGATACGCAGTATTTT. It is translated as CASSLVSMGTDTQYF.

This clonotype was recorded a few times. The chain has TRBV12-3 or TRBV12-4 and TRBJ2-7; the D gene is possibly TRBD1 (6 bases). CDR3 size: 17 residues. The V end was cut by 7 bases, the J end by 7 bases, with 29 bases between. CDR3: CASTVTPQGTRVLEQYF. As DNA, the CDR3 is TGTGCCAGCACCGTAACTCCCCAGGGGACCCGGGTTTTAGAGCAGTACTTC.

This clonotype showed up just a few times. As DNA, the CDR3 is TGTGCCAGCAGTTCCACCCTAGCGGGGGGGCAAGAGACCCAGTACTTC. Translated, it gives CASSSTLAGGQETQYF. This chain uses TRBV28 with TRBJ2-5; 12 bases match TRBD2. J was trimmed by 2 bases and V by 4 bases; bases with no gene match: 5. The germline gives CDR1 MDHEN, CDR2 SYDVKM. This CDR3 is 16 amino acids long. Supplemented by reference TRBV28 and TRBJ2-5, the full variable domain reads DVKVTQSSRYLVKRTGEKVFLECVQDMDHENMFWYRQDPGLGLRLIYFSYDVKMKEKGDIPEGYSVSREKKERFSLILESASTNQTSMYLCASSSTLAGGQETQYFGPGTRLLVL.

The chain uses TRBV9 and TRBJ2-7, with D hard to call. Deletions cut 0 bases from V and 0 bases from J, with 7 bases between. Germline V gene lookup returns CDR1 SGDLS and CDR2 YYNGEE. This CDR3 contains 14 residues. CDR3 loop: CASSVAQSSYEQYF. CDR3 nucleotides: TGTGCCAGCAGCGTAGCGCAGAGCTCCTACGAGCAGTACTTC.

The table lists this clonotype with a few counts. The chain combines TRBV10-3 with TRBJ2-7; D might be TRBD1 (6 bases). Germline loops: CDR1 ENHRY, CDR2 SYGVKD. Trimming removed 8 bases at V and 1 base at J, with 15 bases between. CDR3 length: 14 amino acids. CDR3 in amino acids: CAISGTGNSYEQYF. CDR3 nucleotides: TGTGCCATCTCAGGAACAGGGAATTCCTACGAGCAGTACTTC.

This chain uses TRBV12-3 or TRBV12-4 with TRBJ2-2, with D possibly matching TRBD1 (6 bases). V was pared by 5 bases and J by 0 bases, with 10 bases between. The CDR3 covers 15 residues. In DNA form, the CDR3 reads TGTGCCAGCAGTGCAGGGGCGCCGAACACCGGGGAGCTGTTTTTT. This sequence encodes CASSAGAPNTGELFF.

This clonotype was observed a handful of times. The chain links TRBV7-9 to TRBJ2-2, with a possible D match to TRBD2 (7 bases). The CDR3 covers 15 residues. With 5 bases removed from V and 4 bases from J, the gap between germline ends came to 14 bases. The V gene's germline CDR1 is SEHNR and CDR2 FQNEAQ (reference sequence). The CDR3 coding sequence is TGTGCCAGCAGCCCATCCGGGGGGCCCACCGGGGAGCTGTTTTTT. Amino acid sequence: CASSPSGGPTGELFF.

This clonotype was recorded many times. The V gene is TRBV7-9, the J gene TRBJ1-6, with a tentative D call TRBD1 (6 bases). Germline V CDR1 and CDR2: SEHNR, FQNEAQ (reference sequence). Trimming pared 9 bases from V and 7 bases from J, leaving 10 bases between. The CDR3 loop spans 12 amino acids. CDR3 bases: TGTGCCAGTCGTACAGGGAATTCACCCCTCCACTTT. It codes for CASRTGNSPLHF.

The rearrangement links TRBV20-1 to TRBJ2-2; TRBD2 matches at 16 bases. Trimming cost V 3 bases and J 5 bases; bases outside gene matches: 12. The CDR3 has 19 amino acids. Germline V CDR1 and CDR2: DFQATT, SNEGSKA (reference sequence). CDR3 DNA: TGCAGTGCTAGTACCGGGACTAGCGGGAGGGCCGTTTATACCGGGGAGCTGTTTTTT. This encodes CSASTGTSGRAVYTGELFF.

This clonotype was recorded a few times. The chain joins TRBV6-1 to TRBJ1-6; D uncertain. Germline V gene sequence: CDR1 MNHNS, CDR2 SASEGT. Trimming removed 4 bases from V and 4 bases from J, with 14 bases in between. The CDR3 extends over 16 amino acids. This CDR3 is CASSGGRNFYNSPLHF. In DNA, the CDR3 is TGTGCCAGCAGTGGCGGACGGAACTTTTATAATTCACCCCTCCACTTT.

The V and J genes are TRBV15 and TRBJ2-2, with D perhaps TRBD1 (6 bases). The CDR3 extends over 15 amino acids. Trimming left V 4 bases short and J 2 bases short, with 11 bases between. From germline, CDR1 is LNHNV and CDR2 YYDKDF (reference sequence). CDR3 bases: TGTGCCACCAGCAAATACAGGGAAAACACCGGGGAGCTGTTTTTT. This translates into CATSKYRENTGELFF.

The chain links TRBV2 to TRBJ2-3, with D perhaps matching TRBD2 (6 bases). V was clipped by 8 bases and J by 0 bases, with 15 bases between them. The CDR3 has 15 amino acids. Germline CDR1 reads SNHLY; CDR2 reads FYNNEI. CDR3 protein: CASLGGLSSTDTQYF. The CDR3 DNA follows: TGTGCCAGCTTGGGAGGACTCTCTAGCACAGATACGCAGTATTTT.

As concerns this clonotype: A much bigger clone sits one base away, suggesting this may be a read error. The genes are TRBV14 and TRBJ2-1; 11 bases fit TRBD2. The CDR3 spans 17 residues. V lost 0 bases and J lost 10; bases outside the gene matches: 11. Germline V gene data show CDR1 as SGHDN and CDR2 as FVKESK. This chain's CDR3 is CASSQESLLAGVKEQFF. Written as DNA, the CDR3 is TGTGCCAGCAGCCAAGAGTCCCTACTAGCGGGAGTAAAGGAGCAGTTCTTC.

The sample holds a few counts of this clonotype. V usage is TRBV28 and J usage is TRBJ2-7; 7 bases are shared with TRBD1. The CDR3 is made up of 15 amino acids. Germline V gene data show CDR1 as MDHEN and CDR2 as SYDVKM. With 6 bases clipped from V and 7 bases from J, the junction kept 15 bases outside the gene matches. The CDR3 nucleotides read TGTGCCAGCAGACCATCCGGGACAGAGCTGGGTGAGCAGTACTTC. Translated: CASRPSGTELGEQYF.

The chain uses TRBV29-1 and TRBJ2-1; tentatively, D is TRBD1 (5 bases). Germline V lookup: CDR1 SQVTM, CDR2 ANQGSEA. Trimming took off 7 bases at V and 3 bases at J, with 16 bases between the two ends. This CDR3 is built from 14 residues. CDR3 region: CSASGPGFYNEQFF. CDR3 DNA: TGCAGCGCCTCCGGGCCAGGGTTCTACAATGAGCAGTTCTTC.